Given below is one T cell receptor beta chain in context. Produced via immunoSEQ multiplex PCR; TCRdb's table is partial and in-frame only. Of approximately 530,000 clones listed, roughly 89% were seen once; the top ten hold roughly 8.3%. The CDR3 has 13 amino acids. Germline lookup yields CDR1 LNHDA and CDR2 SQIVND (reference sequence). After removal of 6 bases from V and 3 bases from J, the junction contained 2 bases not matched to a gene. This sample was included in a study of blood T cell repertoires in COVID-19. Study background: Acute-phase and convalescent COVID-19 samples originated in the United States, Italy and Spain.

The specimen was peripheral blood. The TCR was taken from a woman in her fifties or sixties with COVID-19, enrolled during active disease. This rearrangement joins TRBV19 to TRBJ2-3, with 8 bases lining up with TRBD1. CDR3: CASSGTGTDTQYF. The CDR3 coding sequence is TGTGCCAGTAGCGGGACAGGAACAGATACGCAGTATTTT.